The 2 T cell receptor beta chains below all came from one sample that was sequenced in a study of T cells in localized non-small cell lung cancer. Sequenced by immunoSEQ multiplex PCR; TCRdb stores in-frame clones only, minus some. The sample has about 29,000 clones, 70% to 90% seen once; the top ten hold about a tenth. The specimen was peripheral blood, collected before any cancer treatment. Receptors were obtained from a woman aged 35-75 years with stage I lung adenocarcinoma.

CDR3 sequence (DNA): TGTGCCAGAAGCCGCCGGGACAGGCTCCAATATAGCAATCAGCCCCAGCATTTT. It yields the protein CARSRRDRLQYSNQPQHF. The chain joins TRBV5-3 to TRBJ1-5; 8 bases are shared with TRBD1. TRBV5-3 is labeled an ORF, and its function is uncertain. The CDR3 length is 18 residues. With 4 bases clipped from V and 0 bases from J, the junction kept 12 bases outside the gene matches.

This rearrangement joins TRBV5-6 to TRBJ1-1; TRBD1 matches at 8 bases. This CDR3 has 16 amino acids. The junction had 4 bases not matched to a gene; V was cut back by 0 bases and J by 0 bases. CDR1 is SGHDT, CDR2 YYEEEE, per germline. The CDR3 DNA is TGTGCCAGCAGCTTGGGACAGGGGATGGTGAACACTGAAGCTTTCTTT. Its translation: CASSLGQGMVNTEAFF.